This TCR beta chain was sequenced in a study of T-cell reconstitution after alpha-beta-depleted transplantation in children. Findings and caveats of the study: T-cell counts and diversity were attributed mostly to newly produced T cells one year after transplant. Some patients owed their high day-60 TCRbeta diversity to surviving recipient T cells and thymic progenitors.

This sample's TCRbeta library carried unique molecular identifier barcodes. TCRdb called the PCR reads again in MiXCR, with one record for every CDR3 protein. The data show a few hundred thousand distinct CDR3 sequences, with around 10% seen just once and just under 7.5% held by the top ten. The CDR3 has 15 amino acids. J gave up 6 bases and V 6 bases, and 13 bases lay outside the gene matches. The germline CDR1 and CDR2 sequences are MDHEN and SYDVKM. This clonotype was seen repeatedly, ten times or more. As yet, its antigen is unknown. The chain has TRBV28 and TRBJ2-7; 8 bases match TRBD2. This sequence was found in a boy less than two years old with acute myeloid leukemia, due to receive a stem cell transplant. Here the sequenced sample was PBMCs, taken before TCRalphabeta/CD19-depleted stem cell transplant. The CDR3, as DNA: TGTGCCAGCAGCCCCCAGCGGGAGACGGTTTCCGAGCAGTACTTC. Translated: CASSPQRETVSEQYF.